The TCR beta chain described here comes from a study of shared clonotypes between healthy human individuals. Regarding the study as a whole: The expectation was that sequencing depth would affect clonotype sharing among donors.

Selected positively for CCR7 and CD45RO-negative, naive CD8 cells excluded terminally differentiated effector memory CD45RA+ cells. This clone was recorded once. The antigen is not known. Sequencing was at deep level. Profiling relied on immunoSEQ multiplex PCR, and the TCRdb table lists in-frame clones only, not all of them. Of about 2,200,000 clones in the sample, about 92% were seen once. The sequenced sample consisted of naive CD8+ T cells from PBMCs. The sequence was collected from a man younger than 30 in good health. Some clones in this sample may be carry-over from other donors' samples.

The CDR3 region is CASSQSRQSNQPQHF. In DNA, the CDR3 is TGTGCCAGCAGCCAATCAAGGCAAAGCAATCAGCCCCAGCATTTT. The V and J genes are TRBV16 and TRBJ1-5; D gene uncertain. The V gene's germline CDR1 is KGHSY and CDR2 FQNENV. The V and J ends lost 0 bases and 1 base respectively, with 7 bases between them. The CDR3 is made up of 15 amino acids.